A single sample gave rise to the 15 T cell receptor beta chains below, sequenced in a study of cytomegalovirus exposure and HLA in healthy donors. PCR amplification relied on 60 Vbeta primers (plus 13 Jbeta primers). The method was immunoSEQ multiplex PCR; TCRdb's version includes in-frame clones alone and lacks a portion of them. The top ten hold 7.4% of the sample, which has approximately 100,000 clones, 85% seen once. Sequencing was performed on PBMCs. These receptors were taken from a man in his forties or fifties in good health and CMV-seropositive.

The chain carries TRBV7-9 and TRBJ1-1; a weak D match, TRBD1 (6 bases). V lost 3 bases and J 1 base, leaving 9 bases between the germline ends. The CDR3 spans 14 residues. Per the germline V gene, CDR1 is SEHNR and CDR2 is FQNEAQ (reference sequence). The CDR3 spells CASSFQGTNTEAFF. The CDR3 DNA reads as TGTGCCAGCAGCTTCCAGGGGACGAACACTGAAGCTTTCTTT. The full variable domain, with the rest looked up from reference TRBV7-9 and TRBJ1-1, is DTGVSQNPRHKITKRGQNVTFRCDPISEHNRLYWYRQTLGQGPEFLTYFQNEAQLEKSRLLSDRFSAERPKGSFSTLEIQRTEQGDSAMYLCASSFQGTNTEAFFGQGTRLTVV.

J is TRBJ1-2 and V is TRBV5-6; 7 positions match TRBD1. This CDR3 is 14 amino acids long. The V and J ends lost 0 bases and 7 bases, in that order; junction bases with no gene match: 6. Germline V gene sequence: CDR1 SGHDT, CDR2 YYEEEE. The CDR3 reads CASSLVLGGTGYTF. For the CDR3, the DNA is TGTGCCAGCAGCTTGGTTTTAGGGGGCACTGGCTACACCTTC. The full variable domain, in which reference TRBV5-6 and TRBJ1-2 provide the parts outside the CDR3, is DAGVTQSPTHLIKTRGQQVTLRCSPKSGHDTVSWYQQALGQGPQFIFQYYEEEERQRGNFPDRFSGHQFPNYSSELNVNALLLGDSALYLCASSLVLGGTGYTFGSGTRLTVV.

The gene calls are TRBV5-1 and TRBJ1-1, with D perhaps matching TRBD1 (6 bases). V lost 6 bases to trimming and J lost 6 bases, with 21 bases between them. The CDR3 has 15 amino acids. The germline CDR1 and CDR2 sequences are SGHRS and YFSETQ. The CDR3, as DNA: TGCGCCAGCACCATTGATGGGGGCCTGGTCGCTGAAGCTTTCTTT. This encodes CASTIDGGLVAEAFF. Drawing the rest from reference TRBV5-1 and TRBJ1-1, the complete variable domain is KAGVTQTPRYLIKTRGQQVTLSCSPISGHRSVSWYQQTPGQGLQFLFEYFSETQRNKGNFPGRFSGRQFSNSRSEMNVSTLELGDSALYLCASTIDGGLVAEAFFGQGTRLTVV.

In this sample, this clone turned up a few times. The chain has TRBV2 and TRBJ2-2; TRBD1 aligns across 8 bases. Germline trimming cut 5 bases from V and 6 bases from J; bases unmatched to any gene: 2. The CDR3 totals 13 residues. CDR1 is SNHLY, CDR2 FYNNEI, per germline. The CDR3 protein is CASSQQGAGELFF. CDR3 coding DNA: TGTGCCAGCAGTCAACAGGGGGCCGGGGAGCTGTTTTTT.

The rearrangement links TRBV19 to TRBJ2-1; TRBD2 might be the D (6 bases). V was trimmed by 5 bases and J by 10 bases, leaving 24 bases between them. This CDR3 contains 16 residues. Germline lookup yields CDR1 LNHDA and CDR2 SQIVND (reference sequence). The CDR3 spells CASSSVILRGKEEQFF. The CDR3 DNA reads as TGTGCCAGTAGTTCGGTAATACTCCGCGGGAAGGAGGAGCAGTTCTTC.

This chain joins TRBV19 and TRBJ2-7; TRBD1 matches at 11 bases. The CDR3 sequence is 17 residues long. Trimming took 1 base from V and 1 from J; bases not matched to a gene: 6. Germline values: CDR1 LNHDA, CDR2 SQIVND (reference sequence). CDR3 loop: CASSIAGQGGPSYEQYF. The CDR3, as DNA: TGTGCCAGTAGTATAGCGGGACAGGGGGGGCCTTCCTACGAGCAGTACTTC. Combining the CDR3 with reference TRBV19 and TRBJ2-7 gives the whole variable domain DGGITQSPKYLFRKEGQNVTLSCEQNLNHDAMYWYRQDPGQGLRLIYYSQIVNDFQKGDIAEGYSVSREKKESFPLTVTSAQKNPTAFYLCASSIAGQGGPSYEQYFGPGTRLTVT.

The chain carries TRBV2 and TRBJ2-5; 9 bases line up with TRBD1. The DNA end is a closer match to TRBJ2-7, so the J assignment may be wrong. Germline-derived CDR1 and CDR2 are SNHLY and FYNNEI. This CDR3 has 13 residues. CDR3 DNA sequence: TGTGCCAGCAGGGACAGGGGTTTAGACGAGCAGTACTTC. This gives the protein CASRDRGLDEQYF.

The CDR3 loop is CASSLESTGGTQYF. The CDR3 DNA reads as TGTGCCAGCAGCTTAGAGTCTACAGGGGGGACCCAGTACTTC. The V and J genes are TRBV7-2 and TRBJ2-5, with 8 bases lining up with TRBD1. Trimming cost V 1 base and J 7 bases; bases outside gene matches: 5. The length of the CDR3 is 14 residues. Per germline, CDR1 SGHTA and CDR2 FQGNSA. Filled out from reference TRBV7-2 and TRBJ2-5, the complete variable domain reads GAGVSQSPSNKVTEKGKDVELRCDPISGHTALYWYRQSLGQGLEFLIYFQGNSAPDKSGLPSDRFSAERTGGSVSTLTIQRTQQEDSAVYLCASSLESTGGTQYFGPGTRLLVL.

This clone turned up a few times. V and J are TRBV18 and TRBJ2-7; TRBD2 agrees at 8 bases. With V trimmed by 3 bases and J by 3 bases, 10 bases remained unmatched. The CDR3 extends over 16 amino acids. Germline V gene data show CDR1 as KGHSH and CDR2 as LQKENI. CDR3 amino acids: CASSPIAGTRDYEQYF. The CDR3 coding sequence is TGTGCCAGCTCACCCATCGCCGGGACTAGAGACTACGAGCAGTACTTC. Full variable domain (outside the CDR3, taken from reference TRBV18 and TRBJ2-7): NAGVMQNPRHLVRRRGQEARLRCSPMKGHSHVYWYRQLPEEGLKFMVYLQKENIIDESGMPKERFSAEFPKEGPSILRIQQVVRGDSAAYFCASSPIAGTRDYEQYFGPGTRLTVT.

V is TRBV29-1 and J is TRBJ2-1, with 9 bases that match TRBD2. The CDR3 contains 18 residues. Germline values: CDR1 SQVTM, CDR2 ANQGSEA. V dropped 8 bases and J dropped 4; count of bases not matched to a gene: 21. The CDR3 DNA follows: TGCAGCACCCCTACCGGGAGCGGGGTAGCGGGGGTATACAATGAGCAGTTCTTC. Residues: CSTPTGSGVAGVYNEQFF.

CDR3 sequence reads: CASSLDPGGSAFF. CDR3 DNA: TGTGCCAGCAGCTTAGATCCTGGCGGGTCGGCTTTCTTT. The chain recombines TRBV11-2 with TRBJ1-1; unclear D gene. Germline values: CDR1 SGHAT, CDR2 FQNNGV. The V and J ends lost 0 bases and 11 bases respectively, with 13 bases between them. This CDR3 has 13 residues. Based on the CDR3 plus reference TRBV11-2 and TRBJ1-1, the full variable domain is EAGVAQSPRYKIIEKRQSVAFWCNPISGHATLYWYQQILGQGPKLLIQFQNNGVVDDSQLPKDRFSAERLKGVDSTLKIQPAKLEDSAVYLCASSLDPGGSAFFGQGTRLTVV.

The chain uses TRBV5-5 and TRBJ2-7; possibly TRBD1 for D (6 bases). The V end was cut by 0 bases, the J end by 4 bases, with 14 bases between. The CDR3 is 15 residues long. Germline CDR1 reads SGHKS; CDR2 reads YYEKEE (reference sequence). This chain's CDR3 is CASSLDSRDTYEQYF. The CDR3, as DNA: TGTGCCAGCAGCTTGGACTCCCGGGACACTTACGAGCAGTACTTC.

This sequence joins TRBV6-6 and TRBJ2-7; the match to TRBD2 covers 10 bases. The length of the CDR3 is 16 residues. J gave up 1 base and V 5 bases, and 8 bases lay outside the gene matches. CDR1 MNHNY and CDR2 SVGAGI come from the germline V gene (reference sequence). This CDR3 is CASSVIAGGSSYEQYF. The CDR3 region has the DNA TGTGCCAGCAGTGTAATAGCGGGAGGATCATCCTACGAGCAGTACTTC.

The sample holds one count of this clone. The chain joins TRBV6-6 to TRBJ1-2, with 11 positions matching TRBD1. Germline assignment: CDR1 MNHNY and CDR2 SVGAGI (reference sequence). Trimming cost V 2 bases and J 2 bases; bases outside gene matches: 4. The CDR3 runs 16 residues. CDR3 DNA: TGTGCCAGCAGTTACCCTGGACAGGGGGCGAACTATGGCTACACCTTC. Its protein is CASSYPGQGANYGYTF.

The gene calls are TRBV28 and TRBJ1-1, with TRBD1 as a possible D gene (5 bases). Trimming removed 4 bases at V and 5 bases at J, with 20 bases between. Germline V CDR1 and CDR2: MDHEN, SYDVKM. This CDR3 has 16 residues. CDR3 amino acids: CASSSPGKVRGTEAFF. CDR3 DNA: TGTGCCAGCAGTTCCCCAGGGAAGGTCCGAGGAACTGAAGCTTTCTTT. The full variable domain, with the rest looked up from reference TRBV28 and TRBJ1-1, is DVKVTQSSRYLVKRTGEKVFLECVQDMDHENMFWYRQDPGLGLRLIYFSYDVKMKEKGDIPEGYSVSREKKERFSLILESASTNQTSMYLCASSSPGKVRGTEAFFGQGTRLTVV.